This passage covers 12 T cell receptor beta chains from one sample sequenced in a study of shared clonotypes between healthy human individuals. Generated by immunoSEQ multiplex PCR, the TCRdb table keeps only in-frame clones and is missing some. The table has roughly 1 million clones, approximately 80% seen once. What was sequenced was memory CD4+ T cells from PBMCs. Subset described: CD45RA-negative fraction. The receptor source for this set is a man younger than 35 in good health. Some clones in this sample may be carry-over from other donors' samples.

The chain has TRBV29-1 and TRBJ2-7; D gene ambiguous. The germline CDR1 and CDR2 sequences are SQVTM and ANQGSEA. CDR3 size: 12 residues. Trimming removed 6 bases from V and 2 bases from J, with 11 bases in between. Here the CDR3 DNA reads TGCAGCGTCAAGAAACAGACCTACGAGCAGTACTTC. This sequence encodes CSVKKQTYEQYF.

V and J are TRBV28 and TRBJ2-7; 13 bases match TRBD2. CDR1 MDHEN and CDR2 SYDVKM come from the germline V gene. The V gene end was trimmed by 6 bases and the J gene end by 5 bases; junction bases not matched to a gene: 10. The CDR3 has 16 residues. The CDR3 DNA sequence: TGTGCCAGCAGCTCCTCCACTAGCGGGAGGGGTCACGAGCAGTACTTC. Protein: CASSSSTSGRGHEQYF.

This clone was found a few times. Other DNA sequences in the sample encode the same CDR3. The chain joins TRBV18 to TRBJ1-1; 11 nucleotides line up with TRBD1. The ends lost 3 bases at V and 3 bases at J; junction bases unmatched: 3. There are 15 residues in the CDR3. Germline CDR1 and CDR2: KGHSH and LQKENI. The CDR3 bases are TGTGCCAGCTCACCTTGGGGACAGGGGGACACTGAAGCTTTCTTT. The encoded protein is CASSPWGQGDTEAFF.

The chain carries TRBV5-5 and TRBJ1-4, with D maybe TRBD1 (5 bases). V lost 4 bases and J lost 5, with 12 bases in between. Germline V gene data show CDR1 as SGHKS and CDR2 as YYEKEE (reference sequence). CDR3 length: 14 residues. DNA for the CDR3: TGTGCCAGCAGCCTCCGGGACGTAAATGAAAAACTGTTTTTT. Amino acids: CASSLRDVNEKLFF.

V usage is TRBV18 and J usage is TRBJ2-6; weak D call: TRBD1 (6 bases). CDR3 length equals 18 residues. V lost 3 bases to trimming and J lost 1 base, with 16 bases between them. Germline CDR1 reads KGHSH; CDR2 reads LQKENI. CDR3 loop: CASSPPGHQLSGANVLTF. CDR3 DNA: TGTGCCAGCTCACCCCCGGGACACCAACTTTCTGGGGCCAACGTCCTGACTTTC.

This chain uses TRBV30 with TRBJ2-2; D is unclear. Germline lookup yields CDR1 GTSNPN and CDR2 SVGIG (reference sequence). The ends were cut back, 3 bases at V and 7 bases at J, with 12 bases in the middle. There are 13 residues in the CDR3. DNA for the CDR3: TGTGCCTGGAGCACCCGACCCATCGGGGAGCTGTTTTTT. It specifies CAWSTRPIGELFF.

This clone was counted between two and nine times. This rearrangement joins TRBV21-1 to TRBJ1-1. TRBV21-1 is shown as a pseudogene. This CDR3 spans 16 amino acids. For the CDR3, the DNA is TGTGCCAGCAGCAAAAAAGGGAGTCGGGCGAACACTGAAGCTTTCTTT. Encoded protein: CASSKKGSRANTEAFF.

The J gene is TRBJ2-7, the V gene TRBV7-9; no reliable D call. Trimming shortened V by 3 bases and J by 2 bases, and 8 bases separated the two germline ends. Germline V gene sequence: CDR1 SEHNR, CDR2 FQNEAQ (reference sequence). This CDR3 comprises 13 residues. The CDR3 DNA reads TGTGCCAGCAGCTTGTCCCCGCCCTACGAGCAGTACTTC. It specifies CASSLSPPYEQYF.

This clone was seen a single time. The V call is TRBV28, the J call TRBJ2-3; D may be TRBD1 or TRBD2 (6 bases each). The germline gives CDR1 MDHEN, CDR2 SYDVKM. V was pared by 7 bases and J by 1 base, with 9 bases between. The CDR3 spans 13 residues. The CDR3 loop reads CASKGGGTDTQYF. The CDR3 nucleotides read TGTGCCAGCAAGGGGGGAGGCACAGATACGCAGTATTTT.

The V call is TRBV11-2, the J call TRBJ2-7; the D gene is possibly TRBD2 (5 bases). This CDR3 is built from 15 residues. The germline CDR1 and CDR2 sequences are SGHAT and FQNNGV. V lost 5 bases and J 0 bases, leaving 14 bases between the germline ends. CDR3 residues: CASSAVGGSSYEQYF. DNA of the CDR3: TGTGCCAGCAGCGCAGTTGGAGGCAGCTCCTACGAGCAGTACTTC.

The CDR3 nucleotides are TGTGCCAGTAGTTTTCCTAGGACACTGAACACCGGGGAGCTGTTTTTT. This codes for CASSFPRTLNTGELFF. This sequence joins TRBV19 and TRBJ2-2; D possibly corresponds to TRBD1 (5 bases). The V end lost 5 bases, the J end lost 1 base, and 14 bases lay between the germline ends. The CDR3 loop spans 16 amino acids. Germline loops: CDR1 LNHDA, CDR2 SQIVND (reference sequence). Full variable domain (missing parts from reference TRBV19 and TRBJ2-2): DGGITQSPKYLFRKEGQNVTLSCEQNLNHDAMYWYRQDPGQGLRLIYYSQIVNDFQKGDIAEGYSVSREKKESFPLTVTSAQKNPTAFYLCASSFPRTLNTGELFFGEGSRLTVL.

The rearrangement uses TRBV6-4 and TRBJ1-4; 8 bases fit TRBD1. The CDR3 has 15 amino acids. CDR1 and CDR2 from the germline V gene are MRHNA and SNTAGT. The J segment lost 8 bases and the V segment lost 6 bases, leaving 11 bases of the junction unmatched. This chain's CDR3 is CASRGSDRGREKLFF. The CDR3, as DNA: TGTGCCAGCAGAGGCTCCGACAGGGGAAGAGAAAAACTGTTTTTT.